In its sample, the clone carrying this TCR beta chain was seen once. The protocol was immunoSEQ multiplex PCR, while the TCRdb copy is restricted to in-frame clones and leaves out a portion. The sample yields approximately 84,000 clones, over 80% seen once. The sample belongs to a study of blood T cell repertoires in COVID-19. V shed 5 bases and J shed 2 bases, with 15 bases lying between them. Germline assignment: CDR1 LNHDA and CDR2 SQIVND (reference sequence). The CDR3 spans 15 residues. This receptor was identified in a human donor in a cohort sampled during active COVID-19. V gene TRBV19 combines with J gene TRBJ1-2; TRBD1 is a possible D gene (5 bases). Sample: peripheral blood. CDR3 DNA sequence: TGTGCCAGTAGTCAGATGCCCGGGGGGAACTATGGCTACACCTTC. Translating it yields CASSQMPGGNYGYTF.